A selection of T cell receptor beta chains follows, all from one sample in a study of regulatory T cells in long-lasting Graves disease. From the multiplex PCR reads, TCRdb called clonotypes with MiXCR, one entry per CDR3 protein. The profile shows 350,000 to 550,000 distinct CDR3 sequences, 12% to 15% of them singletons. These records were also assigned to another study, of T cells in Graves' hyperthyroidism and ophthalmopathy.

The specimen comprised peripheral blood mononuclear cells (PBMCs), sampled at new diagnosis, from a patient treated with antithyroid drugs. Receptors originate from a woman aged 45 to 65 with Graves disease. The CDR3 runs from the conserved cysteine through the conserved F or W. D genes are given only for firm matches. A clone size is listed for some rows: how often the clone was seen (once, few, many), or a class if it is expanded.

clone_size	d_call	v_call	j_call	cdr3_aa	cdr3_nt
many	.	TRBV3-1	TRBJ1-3	CASSPRSSGNTIYF	TGTGCCAGCAGCCCCCGCTCTTCTGGAAACACCATATATTTT
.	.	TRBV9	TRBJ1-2	CASSVVGPGHSDGYTF	TGTGCCAGCAGCGTAGTAGGGCCGGGACATTCGGATGGCTACACCTTC
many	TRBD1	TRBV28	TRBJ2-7	CASSPGPGQGAYEQYF	TGTGCCAGCAGTCCAGGACCGGGACAGGGCGCCTACGAGCAGTACTTC
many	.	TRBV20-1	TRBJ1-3	CSAPIGTGGNTIYF	TGCAGTGCCCCAATCGGAACAGGGGGAAACACCATATATTTT
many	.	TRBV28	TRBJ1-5	CASSSPTGGRTDQPQHF	TGTGCCAGCAGTTCCCCCACTGGGGGACGGACGGACCAGCCCCAGCATTTT
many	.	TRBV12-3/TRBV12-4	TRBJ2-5	CASSMGQHQETQYF	TGTGCCAGCAGTATGGGGCAGCACCAAGAGACCCAGTACTTC
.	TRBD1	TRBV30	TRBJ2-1	CAWTRDSAYNEQFF	TGTGCCTGGACAAGGGACAGTGCCTACAATGAGCAGTTCTTC
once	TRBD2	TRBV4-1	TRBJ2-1	CASSQDQVSGPPYNEQFF	TGCGCCAGCAGCCAAGATCAGGTTAGCGGGCCCCCCTACAATGAGCAGTTCTTC
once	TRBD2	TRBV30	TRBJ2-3	CAFRLAGGTDTQYF	TGTGCCTTCCGTTTAGCGGGAGGCACAGATACGCAGTATTTT
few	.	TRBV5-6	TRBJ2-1	CASSLRYEQFF	TGTGCCAGCAGCCTGAGATATGAGCAGTTCTTC
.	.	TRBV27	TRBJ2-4	CASSLYDPAKNIQYF	TGTGCCAGCAGTTTATATGACCCAGCCAAAAACATTCAGTACTTC
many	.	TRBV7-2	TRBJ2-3	CASSSSTSTDTQYF	TGTGCCAGCAGCTCCTCGACTAGCACAGATACGCAGTATTTT
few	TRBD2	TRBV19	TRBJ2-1	CASTRTSGSRIYNEQFF	TGTGCCAGTACCCGGACTAGCGGGAGTAGGATCTACAATGAGCAGTTCTTC
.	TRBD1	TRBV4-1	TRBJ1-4	CASSQVIGTGGEKLFF	TGCGCCAGCAGCCAAGTAATTGGGACAGGGGGTGAAAAACTGTTTTTT
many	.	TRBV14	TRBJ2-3	CASSQGHRADTQYF	TGTGCCAGCAGCCAAGGGCACAGGGCAGATACGCAGTATTTT
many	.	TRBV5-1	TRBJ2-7	CASSSFGDEQYF	TGCGCCAGCAGCTCCTTTGGTGACGAGCAGTACTTC
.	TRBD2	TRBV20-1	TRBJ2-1	CSPLQTSGGNEQFF	TGCAGTCCCCTACAGACTAGCGGGGGTAATGAGCAGTTCTTC
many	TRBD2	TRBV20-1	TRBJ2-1	CSDVLAGGPYNEQFF	TGCAGTGACGTACTAGCGGGCGGTCCCTACAATGAGCAGTTCTTC
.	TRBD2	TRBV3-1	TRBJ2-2	CASIGSGTRTGELFF	TGTGCCAGCATTGGTAGCGGGACTCGCACCGGGGAGCTGTTTTTT
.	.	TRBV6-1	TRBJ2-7	CASSEQGREQYF	TGTGCCAGCAGTGAACAGGGGCGCGAGCAGTACTTC
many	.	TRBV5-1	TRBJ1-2	CASSPRYLHKQEGYTF	TGCGCCAGCAGCCCACGGTACCTACATAAGCAGGAGGGCTACACCTTC
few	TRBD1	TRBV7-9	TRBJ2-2	CASGTGDTGELFF	TGTGCCAGTGGGACAGGGGACACCGGGGAGCTGTTTTTT
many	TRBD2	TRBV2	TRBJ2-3	CASSGRAADTQYF	TGTGCCAGCAGCGGGAGGGCCGCAGATACGCAGTATTTT
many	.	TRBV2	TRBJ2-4	CASSATSPIQYF	TGTGCCAGCAGCGCCACTAGCCCCATTCAGTACTTC
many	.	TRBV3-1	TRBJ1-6	CASSQDSNNSPLHF	TGTGCCAGCAGCCAAGACAGCAATAATTCACCCCTCCACTTT
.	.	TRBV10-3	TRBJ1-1	CAIKETGSLNTEAFF	TGTGCCATCAAGGAGACAGGCAGCTTGAACACTGAAGCTTTCTTT
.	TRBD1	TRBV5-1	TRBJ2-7	CASGFSGQSEEQYF	TGCGCCAGCGGCTTTTCGGGACAGTCGGAAGAGCAGTACTTC
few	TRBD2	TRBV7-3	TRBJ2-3	CASSRAGDLSTDTQYF	TGTGCCAGCAGCCGCGCGGGGGACCTTAGCACAGATACGCAGTATTTT
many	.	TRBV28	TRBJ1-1	CASSLAQPSTEAFF	TGTGCCAGCAGTTTGGCCCAGCCGTCCACTGAAGCTTTCTTT
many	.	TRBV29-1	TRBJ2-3	CSGRVLGDTQYF	TGCAGCGGCCGCGTTTTAGGAGATACGCAGTATTTT
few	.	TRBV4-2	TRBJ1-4	CASSQGREKSNEKLFF	TGTGCCAGCAGCCAAGGCAGGGAGAAATCTAATGAAAAACTGTTTTTT
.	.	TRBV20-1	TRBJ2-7	CSARVGYLPSYEQYF	TGCAGTGCTAGAGTGGGTTACTTACCCTCCTACGAGCAGTACTTC
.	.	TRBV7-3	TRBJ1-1	CASSLQEASTGAEAFF	TGTGCCAGCAGCTTACAGGAGGCCAGCACGGGCGCTGAAGCTTTCTTT
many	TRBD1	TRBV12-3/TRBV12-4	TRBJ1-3	CASSFSPTGSGNTIYF	TGTGCCAGCAGTTTTTCCCCGACAGGGTCAGGAAACACCATATATTTT
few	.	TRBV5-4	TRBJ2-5	CASSSKTGKQETQYF	TGTGCCAGCAGCTCCAAAACAGGGAAACAAGAGACCCAGTACTTC
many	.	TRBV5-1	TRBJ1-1	CASSPSGKRVNTEAFF	TGCGCCAGCAGCCCCTCAGGGAAGAGGGTGAACACTGAAGCTTTCTTT
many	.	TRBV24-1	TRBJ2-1	CATSDQSGTGYNEQFF	TGTGCCACCAGTGACCAAAGCGGGACAGGTTACAATGAGCAGTTCTTC
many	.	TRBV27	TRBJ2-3	CASSFRTFTDTQYF	TGTGCCAGCAGTTTTCGGACTTTTACAGATACGCAGTATTTT
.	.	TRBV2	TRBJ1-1	CASSEQGQALNTEAFF	TGTGCCAGCAGTGAACAGGGGCAGGCCTTGAACACTGAAGCTTTCTTT
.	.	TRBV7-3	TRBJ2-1	CASSPGARNEQFF	TGTGCCAGCAGCCCGGGGGCCAGGAATGAGCAGTTCTTC